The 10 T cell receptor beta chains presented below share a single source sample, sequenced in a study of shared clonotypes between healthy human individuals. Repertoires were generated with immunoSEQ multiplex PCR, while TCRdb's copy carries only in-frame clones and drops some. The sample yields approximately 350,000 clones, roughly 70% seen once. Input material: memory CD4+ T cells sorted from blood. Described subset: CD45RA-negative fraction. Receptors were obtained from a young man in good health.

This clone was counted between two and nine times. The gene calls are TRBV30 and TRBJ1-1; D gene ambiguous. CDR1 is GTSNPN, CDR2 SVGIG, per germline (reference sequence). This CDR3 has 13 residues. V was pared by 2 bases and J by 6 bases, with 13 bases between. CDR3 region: CAWSLTANAEAFF. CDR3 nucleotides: TGTGCCTGGAGTCTCACAGCTAACGCTGAAGCTTTCTTT. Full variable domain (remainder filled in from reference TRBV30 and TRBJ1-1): SQTIHQWPATLVQPVGSPLSLECTVEGTSNPNLYWYRQAAGRGLQLLFYSVGIGQISSEVPQNLSASRPQDRQFILSSKKLLLSDSGFYLCAWSLTANAEAFFGQGTRLTVV.

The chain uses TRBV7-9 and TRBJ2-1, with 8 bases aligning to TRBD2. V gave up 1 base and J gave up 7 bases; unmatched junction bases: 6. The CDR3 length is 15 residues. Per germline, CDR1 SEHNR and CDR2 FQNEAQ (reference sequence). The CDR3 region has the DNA TGTGCCAGCAGCTTAGAGCGGGGGCCCTCGAATGAGCAGTTCTTC. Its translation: CASSLERGPSNEQFF.

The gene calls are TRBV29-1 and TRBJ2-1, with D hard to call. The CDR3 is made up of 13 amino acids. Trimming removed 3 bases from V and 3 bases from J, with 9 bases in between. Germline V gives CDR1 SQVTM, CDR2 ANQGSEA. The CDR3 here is CSVEKRNYNEQFF. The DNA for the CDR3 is TGCAGCGTTGAGAAGAGGAACTACAATGAGCAGTTCTTC.

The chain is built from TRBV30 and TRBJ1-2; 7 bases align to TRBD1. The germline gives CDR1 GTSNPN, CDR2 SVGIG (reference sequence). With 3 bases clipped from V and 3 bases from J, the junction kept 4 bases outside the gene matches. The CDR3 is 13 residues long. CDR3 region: CAWRTGSDYGYTF. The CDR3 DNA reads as TGTGCCTGGAGGACAGGGTCCGACTATGGCTACACCTTC.

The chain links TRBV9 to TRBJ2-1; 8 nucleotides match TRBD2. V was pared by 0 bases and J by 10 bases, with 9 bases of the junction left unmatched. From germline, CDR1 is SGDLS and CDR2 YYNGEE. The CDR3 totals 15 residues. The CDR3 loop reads CASSVDPGLASEQFF. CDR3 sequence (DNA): TGTGCCAGCAGCGTAGATCCTGGACTAGCATCGGAGCAGTTCTTC.

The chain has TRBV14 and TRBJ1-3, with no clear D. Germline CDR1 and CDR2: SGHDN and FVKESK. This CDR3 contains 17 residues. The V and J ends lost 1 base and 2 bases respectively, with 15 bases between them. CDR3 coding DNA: TGTGCCAGCAGCCAAGTTGATCAGCACGGGGCTGGAAACACCATATATTTT. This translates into CASSQVDQHGAGNTIYF.

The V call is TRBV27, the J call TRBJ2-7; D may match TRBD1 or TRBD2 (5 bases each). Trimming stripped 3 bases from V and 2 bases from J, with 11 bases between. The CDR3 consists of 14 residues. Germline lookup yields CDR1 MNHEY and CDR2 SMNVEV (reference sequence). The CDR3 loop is CASSLRGPTYEQYF. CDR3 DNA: TGTGCCAGCAGTTTGAGGGGTCCAACCTACGAGCAGTACTTC.

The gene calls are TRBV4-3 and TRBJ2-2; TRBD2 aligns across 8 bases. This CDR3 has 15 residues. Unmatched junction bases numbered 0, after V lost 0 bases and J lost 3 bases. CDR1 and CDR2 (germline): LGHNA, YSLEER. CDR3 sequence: CASSQEAGDTGELFF. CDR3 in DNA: TGCGCCAGCAGCCAAGAAGCGGGGGACACCGGGGAGCTGTTTTTT.

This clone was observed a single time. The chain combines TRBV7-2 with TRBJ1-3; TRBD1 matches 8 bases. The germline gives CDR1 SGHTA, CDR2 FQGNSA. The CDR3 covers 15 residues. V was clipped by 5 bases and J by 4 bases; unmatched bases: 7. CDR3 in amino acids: CASSRTGSEGNTIYF. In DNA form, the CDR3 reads TGTGCCAGCAGCCGGACAGGGTCTGAGGGAAACACCATATATTTT.

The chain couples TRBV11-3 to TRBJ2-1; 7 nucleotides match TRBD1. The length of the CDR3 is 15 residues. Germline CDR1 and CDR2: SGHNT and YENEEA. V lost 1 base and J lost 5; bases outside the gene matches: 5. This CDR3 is CASSLGSGTDNEQFF. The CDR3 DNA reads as TGTGCCAGCAGCTTAGGATCGGGGACAGACAATGAGCAGTTCTTC.